What follows describes a single T cell receptor beta chain. The repertoire was sequenced with immunoSEQ multiplex PCR; TCRdb's copy has only in-frame clones and lacks some. In the table there are approximately 82,000 clones, 85% to 95% of which are singletons. The germline V gene encodes CDR1 SEHNR and CDR2 FQNEAQ (reference sequence). The CDR3 has 15 amino acids. V shed 5 bases and J 8 bases; nucleotides not matched to a gene: 11. This entry comes from a study of T cell responses to AZD1222 COVID-19 vaccine. The sequence derives from an adult in good health. This material consisted of peripheral blood, taken on day 0 of AZD1222 vaccination. The chain combines TRBV7-9 with TRBJ1-4, with 7 bases matching TRBD1. The CDR3 coding sequence is TGTGCCAGCAGCCCCCAGACAGGGCCGGGGGAAAAACTGTTTTTT. Translating it yields CASSPQTGPGEKLFF.